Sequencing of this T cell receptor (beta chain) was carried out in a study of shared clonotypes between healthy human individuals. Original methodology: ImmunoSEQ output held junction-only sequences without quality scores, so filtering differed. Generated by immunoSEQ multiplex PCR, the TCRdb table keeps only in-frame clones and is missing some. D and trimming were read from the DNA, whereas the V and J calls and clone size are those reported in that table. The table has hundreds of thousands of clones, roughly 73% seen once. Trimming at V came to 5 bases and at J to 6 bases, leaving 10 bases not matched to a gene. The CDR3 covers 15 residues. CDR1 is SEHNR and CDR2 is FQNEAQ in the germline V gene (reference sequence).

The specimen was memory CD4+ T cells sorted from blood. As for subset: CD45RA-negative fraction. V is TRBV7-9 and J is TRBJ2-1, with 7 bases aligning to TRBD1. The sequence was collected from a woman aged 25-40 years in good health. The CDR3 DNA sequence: TGTGCCAGCAGCACCACAGGGGATGGTCGCAATGAGCAGTTCTTC. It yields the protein CASSTTGDGRNEQFF.